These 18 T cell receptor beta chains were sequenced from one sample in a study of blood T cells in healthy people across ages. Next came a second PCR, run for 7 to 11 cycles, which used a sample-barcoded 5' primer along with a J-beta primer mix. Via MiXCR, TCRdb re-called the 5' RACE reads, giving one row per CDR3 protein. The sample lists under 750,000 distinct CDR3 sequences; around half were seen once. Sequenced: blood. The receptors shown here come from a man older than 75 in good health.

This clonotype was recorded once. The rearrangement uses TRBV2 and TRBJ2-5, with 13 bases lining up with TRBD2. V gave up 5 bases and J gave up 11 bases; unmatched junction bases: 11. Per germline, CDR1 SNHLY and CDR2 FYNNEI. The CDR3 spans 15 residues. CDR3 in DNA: TGTGCCAGCAGTTTCATAGGACTAGCGGGAGATGAGCAGTACTTC. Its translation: CASSFIGLAGDEQYF.

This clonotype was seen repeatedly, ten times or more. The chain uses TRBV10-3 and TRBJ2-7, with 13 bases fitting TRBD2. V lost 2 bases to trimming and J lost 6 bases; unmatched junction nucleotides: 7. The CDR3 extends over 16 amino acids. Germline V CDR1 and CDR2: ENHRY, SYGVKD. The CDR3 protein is CAISESRLAGGFEQYF. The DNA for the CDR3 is TGTGCCATCAGTGAGAGTCGACTAGCGGGGGGTTTCGAGCAGTACTTC.

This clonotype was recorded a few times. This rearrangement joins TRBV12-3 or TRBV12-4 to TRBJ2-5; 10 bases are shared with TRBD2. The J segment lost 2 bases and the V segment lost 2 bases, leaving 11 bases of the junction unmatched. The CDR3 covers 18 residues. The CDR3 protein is CASSLYFLAGAAQETQYF. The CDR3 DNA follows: TGTGCCAGCAGTTTATATTTTCTAGCGGGGGCCGCGCAAGAGACCCAGTACTTC.

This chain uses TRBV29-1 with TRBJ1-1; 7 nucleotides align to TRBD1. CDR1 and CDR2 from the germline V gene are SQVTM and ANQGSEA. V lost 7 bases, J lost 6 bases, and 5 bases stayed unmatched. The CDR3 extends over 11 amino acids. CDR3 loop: CSGGGTAEAFF. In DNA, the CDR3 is TGCAGCGGGGGGGGGACAGCTGAAGCTTTCTTT.

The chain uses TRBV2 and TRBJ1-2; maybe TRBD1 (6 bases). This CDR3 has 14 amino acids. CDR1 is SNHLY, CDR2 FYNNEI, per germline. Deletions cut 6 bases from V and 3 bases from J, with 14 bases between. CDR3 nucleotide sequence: TGTGCCAGCAGGGACGACAGGCTTGACTATGGCTACACCTTC. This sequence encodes CASRDDRLDYGYTF. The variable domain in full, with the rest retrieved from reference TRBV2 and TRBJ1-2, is EPEVTQTPSHQVTQMGQEVILRCVPISNHLYFYWYRQILGQKVEFLVSFYNNEISEKSEIFDDQFSVERPDGSNFTLKIRSTKLEDSAMYFCASRDDRLDYGYTFGSGTRLTVV.

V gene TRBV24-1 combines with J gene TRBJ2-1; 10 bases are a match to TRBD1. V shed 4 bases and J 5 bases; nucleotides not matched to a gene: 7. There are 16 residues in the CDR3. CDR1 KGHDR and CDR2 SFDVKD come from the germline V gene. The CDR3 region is CATSDPGQGGHNEQFF. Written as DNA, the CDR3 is TGTGCCACCAGTGACCCCGGACAGGGGGGGCACAATGAGCAGTTCTTC.

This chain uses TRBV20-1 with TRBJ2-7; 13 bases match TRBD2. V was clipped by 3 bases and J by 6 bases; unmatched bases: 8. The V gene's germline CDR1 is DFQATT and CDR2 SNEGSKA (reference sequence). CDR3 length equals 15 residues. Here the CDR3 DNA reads TGCAGTGCTAGGTCTTCTGGACTAGCGGGAGTCGAGCAGTACTTC. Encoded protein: CSARSSGLAGVEQYF.

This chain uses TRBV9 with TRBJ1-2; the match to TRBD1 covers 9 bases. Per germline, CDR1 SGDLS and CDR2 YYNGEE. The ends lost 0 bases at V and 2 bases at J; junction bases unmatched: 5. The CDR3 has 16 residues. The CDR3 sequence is CASSVGGTGLNYGYTF. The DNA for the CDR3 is TGTGCCAGCAGCGTAGGAGGGACAGGGTTGAACTATGGCTACACCTTC.

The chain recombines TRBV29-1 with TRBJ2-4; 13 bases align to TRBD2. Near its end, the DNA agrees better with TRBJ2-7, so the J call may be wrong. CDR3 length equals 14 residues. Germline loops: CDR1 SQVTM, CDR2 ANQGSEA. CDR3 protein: CSVSGLAGAYEQYF. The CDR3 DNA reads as TGCAGCGTTTCCGGACTAGCGGGAGCCTACGAGCAGTACTTC.

The CDR3: CASSKVEKDTYGYTF. The CDR3 DNA follows: TGTGCCAGCAGCAAAGTGGAAAAGGATACTTATGGCTACACCTTC. J is TRBJ1-2 and V is TRBV21-1. TRBV21-1 is a listed pseudogene. This CDR3 spans 15 amino acids.

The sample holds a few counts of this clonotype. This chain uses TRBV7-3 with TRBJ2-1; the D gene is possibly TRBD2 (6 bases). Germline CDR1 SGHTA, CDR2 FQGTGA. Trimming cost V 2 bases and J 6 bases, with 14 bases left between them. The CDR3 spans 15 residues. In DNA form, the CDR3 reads TGTGCCAGCAGCTTAGGCGCGGGACGAAGCAATGAGCAGTTCTTC. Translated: CASSLGAGRSNEQFF.

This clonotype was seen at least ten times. The CDR3 loop reads CASSQGSTSTDTQYF. The CDR3 DNA reads TGTGCCAGCAGCCAGGGATCGACTAGCACAGATACGCAGTATTTT. The V call is TRBV6-6, the J call TRBJ2-3, with a possible D match to TRBD1 (5 bases). This CDR3 is built from 15 residues. CDR1 is MNHNY, CDR2 SVGAGI, per germline (reference sequence). With 6 bases removed from V and 0 bases from J, the gap between germline ends came to 13 bases.

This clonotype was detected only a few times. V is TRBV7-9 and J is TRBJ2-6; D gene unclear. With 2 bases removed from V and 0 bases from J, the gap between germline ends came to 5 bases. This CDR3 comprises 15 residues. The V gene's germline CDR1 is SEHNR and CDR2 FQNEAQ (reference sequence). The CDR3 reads CASSLMSSGANVLTF. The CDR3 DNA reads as TGTGCCAGCAGCTTAATGAGCTCTGGGGCCAACGTCCTGACTTTC.

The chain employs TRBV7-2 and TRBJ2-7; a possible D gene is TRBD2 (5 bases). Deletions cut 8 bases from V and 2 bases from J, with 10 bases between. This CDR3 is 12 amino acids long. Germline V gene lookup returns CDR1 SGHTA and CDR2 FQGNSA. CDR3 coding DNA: TGTGCCAGCGGTCGTAGCGCCTACGAGCAGTACTTC. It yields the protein CASGRSAYEQYF.

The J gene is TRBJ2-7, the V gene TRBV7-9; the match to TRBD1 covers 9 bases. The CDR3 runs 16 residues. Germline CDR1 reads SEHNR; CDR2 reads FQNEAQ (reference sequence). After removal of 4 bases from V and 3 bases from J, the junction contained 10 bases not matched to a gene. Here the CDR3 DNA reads TGTGCCAGCAGCTCCAATTACAGGGGGCGAAACTACGAGCAGTACTTC. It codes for CASSSNYRGRNYEQYF. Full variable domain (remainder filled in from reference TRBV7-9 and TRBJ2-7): DTGVSQNPRHKITKRGQNVTFRCDPISEHNRLYWYRQTLGQGPEFLTYFQNEAQLEKSRLLSDRFSAERPKGSFSTLEIQRTEQGDSAMYLCASSSNYRGRNYEQYFGPGTRLTVT.

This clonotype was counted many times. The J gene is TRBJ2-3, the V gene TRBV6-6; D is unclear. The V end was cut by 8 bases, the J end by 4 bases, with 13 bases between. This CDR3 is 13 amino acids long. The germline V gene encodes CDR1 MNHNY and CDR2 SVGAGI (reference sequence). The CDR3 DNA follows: TGTGCCAGCGAAATTGAGCTTGCAGATACGCAGTATTTT. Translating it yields CASEIELADTQYF.

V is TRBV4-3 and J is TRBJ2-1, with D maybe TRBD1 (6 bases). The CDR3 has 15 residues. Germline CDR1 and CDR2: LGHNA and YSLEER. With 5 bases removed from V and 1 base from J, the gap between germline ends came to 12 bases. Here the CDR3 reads CASSATGRSYNEQFF. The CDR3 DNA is TGCGCCAGCAGCGCTACAGGGAGATCCTACAATGAGCAGTTCTTC.

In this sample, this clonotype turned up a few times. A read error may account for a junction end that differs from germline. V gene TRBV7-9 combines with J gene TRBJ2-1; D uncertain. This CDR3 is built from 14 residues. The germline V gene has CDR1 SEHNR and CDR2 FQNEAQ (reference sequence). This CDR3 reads CASSLSAFDNERFF. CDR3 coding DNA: TGTGCCAGCAGCTTATCCGCGTTCGACAATGAGCGGTTCTTC.